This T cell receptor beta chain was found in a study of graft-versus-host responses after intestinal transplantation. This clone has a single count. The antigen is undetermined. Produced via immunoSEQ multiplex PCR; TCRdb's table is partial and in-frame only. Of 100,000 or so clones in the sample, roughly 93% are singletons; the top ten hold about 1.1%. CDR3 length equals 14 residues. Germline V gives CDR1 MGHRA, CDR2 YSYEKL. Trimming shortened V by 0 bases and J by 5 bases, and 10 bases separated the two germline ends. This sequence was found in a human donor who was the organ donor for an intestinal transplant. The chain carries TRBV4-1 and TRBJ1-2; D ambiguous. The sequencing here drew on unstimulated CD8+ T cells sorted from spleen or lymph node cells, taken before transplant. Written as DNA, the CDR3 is TGCGCCAGCAGCCAAGATGAGTACCTATATGGCTACACCTTC. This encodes CASSQDEYLYGYTF.